The following is a TCR beta chain sequence with its context. These data originate in a study of blood T cell repertoires in COVID-19. Study background: Samples representing acute and convalescent COVID-19 were sourced from the United States, Italy and Spain. From T cells, B-cell-depleted T cells, or PBMCs came the material, which was cDNA or gDNA.

Original analysis: By means of reference gene primer amplification, nucleated cell counts were estimated. Produced via immunoSEQ multiplex PCR; TCRdb's table is partial and in-frame only. V, J and clone size are taken as reported in that table, and D and trimming were inferred from the DNA itself. Altogether roughly 400,000 clones are present, about 88% being singletons, with the ten largest covering 1.2% to 1.5%. Clinical history reported by participants formed the basis on which cohorts were assigned. The sequencing sample was made of PBMCs or T cells enriched from blood (not recorded which). The TCR was taken from a woman aged 18-30 years who had been exposed to COVID-19.

The CDR3 spells CASSPGQGYTEAFF. The CDR3 coding sequence is TGTGCCAGCAGTCCCGGACAGGGCTACACTGAAGCTTTCTTT. The chain carries TRBV6-5 and TRBJ1-1; TRBD1 aligns across 8 bases. V lost 5 bases, J lost 3 bases, and 5 bases stayed unmatched. This CDR3 region has 14 residues. Germline values: CDR1 MNHEY, CDR2 SVGAGI.